The 19 T cell receptor beta chains listed next were all sequenced from one sample in a study of T cell changes during pregnancy in multiple sclerosis. Sequencing was performed with immunoSEQ multiplex PCR; in TCRdb, only in-frame clones are kept and a portion is missing. The sample records more than 95,000 clones, about 91% being singletons. The material was peripheral blood, obtained after pregnancy. Source of these receptors: a female donor with multiple sclerosis, enrolled in a pregnancy study.

The gene calls are TRBV2 and TRBJ1-2; 11 bases match TRBD1. Trimming at V came to 1 base and at J to 3 bases, leaving 1 base not matched to a gene. CDR1 and CDR2 from the germline V gene are SNHLY and FYNNEI. The CDR3 loop spans 15 amino acids. The CDR3, as DNA: TGTGCCAGCAGTGAAGGGGACAGGGGGGACTATGGCTACACCTTC. It translates to CASSEGDRGDYGYTF.

The chain employs TRBV5-5 and TRBJ1-3; the D is unclear. Germline CDR1 reads SGHKS; CDR2 reads YYEKEE (reference sequence). Trimming took off 2 bases at V and 8 bases at J, with 17 bases between the two ends. This CDR3 is 15 amino acids long. CDR3 loop: CASSFQSSLLDTIYF. CDR3 nucleotide sequence: TGTGCCAGCAGCTTCCAATCAAGCCTTTTGGACACCATATATTTT.

The gene calls are TRBV7-2 and TRBJ1-5, with 7 bases identical to TRBD1. J was trimmed by 1 base and V by 5 bases; bases with no gene match: 5. The length of the CDR3 is 15 residues. Germline V gene sequence: CDR1 SGHTA, CDR2 FQGNSA. The CDR3 DNA is TGTGCCAGCAGCCGCAGGGGGTGGAGCAATCAGCCCCAGCATTTT. Protein: CASSRRGWSNQPQHF. Combining the CDR3 with reference TRBV7-2 and TRBJ1-5 gives the whole variable domain GAGVSQSPSNKVTEKGKDVELRCDPISGHTALYWYRQSLGQGLEFLIYFQGNSAPDKSGLPSDRFSAERTGGSVSTLTIQRTQQEDSAVYLCASSRRGWSNQPQHFGDGTRLSIL.

The genes are TRBV7-6 and TRBJ2-7, with a tentative D call TRBD1 (6 bases). The germline gives CDR1 SGHVS, CDR2 FNYEAQ. V was shortened by 1 base and J by 5 bases, with 12 bases between the two germline ends. The CDR3 is made up of 14 amino acids. In DNA form, the CDR3 reads TGTGCCAGCAGCTTAGAGGGGGTGGTGGACGAGCAGTACTTC. Protein: CASSLEGVVDEQYF.

The V and J genes are TRBV9 and TRBJ2-7; 12 nucleotides align to TRBD2. V lost 3 bases to trimming and J lost 2 bases; unmatched junction nucleotides: 6. The germline V gene has CDR1 SGDLS and CDR2 YYNGEE. The CDR3 loop spans 16 amino acids. CDR3 coding DNA: TGTGCCAGCAGCGCCGGACTAGCGGGGAGTACCTACGAGCAGTACTTC. It codes for CASSAGLAGSTYEQYF.

The chain employs TRBV29-1 and TRBJ2-7, with D possibly being TRBD1 (6 bases). This CDR3 is built from 12 residues. The germline gives CDR1 SQVTM, CDR2 ANQGSEA. With 8 bases removed from V and 2 bases from J, the gap between germline ends came to 13 bases. The CDR3 loop reads CSCRTGTYEQYF. Here the CDR3 DNA reads TGCAGCTGCCGAACAGGGACCTACGAGCAGTACTTC.

This clone was picked up one time. The chain employs TRBV2 and TRBJ1-6; D remains unclear. Germline CDR1 and CDR2: SNHLY and FYNNEI. Trimming shortened V by 7 bases and J by 9 bases, and 13 bases separated the two germline ends. The CDR3 is made up of 13 amino acids. CDR3 region: CASITNFGSPLHF. In nucleotides, the CDR3 is TGTGCCAGCATAACCAACTTCGGTTCACCCCTCCACTTT.

The V gene is TRBV18, the J gene TRBJ2-5; 10 positions match TRBD2. V gave up 3 bases and J gave up 4 bases; unmatched junction bases: 11. Germline V gives CDR1 KGHSH, CDR2 LQKENI. This CDR3 comprises 17 residues. CDR3 sequence (DNA): TGTGCCAGCTCACCGGAGTTCGGAGCGGGAGGGTCAGAGACCCAGTACTTC. As protein: CASSPEFGAGGSETQYF. Combining the CDR3 with reference TRBV18 and TRBJ2-5 gives the whole variable domain NAGVMQNPRHLVRRRGQEARLRCSPMKGHSHVYWYRQLPEEGLKFMVYLQKENIIDESGMPKERFSAEFPKEGPSILRIQQVVRGDSAAYFCASSPEFGAGGSETQYFGPGTRLLVL.

The chain employs TRBV11-2 and TRBJ2-1; 9 nucleotides line up with TRBD2. The CDR3 is made up of 14 amino acids. Trimming removed 0 bases from V and 16 bases from J; junction bases left unmatched: 10. Looked up from germline, CDR1 is SGHAT and CDR2 is FQNNGV. The CDR3 region has the DNA TGTGCCAGCAGCTTAGATCAAGCAGCGGGGGGACTTTTCTTC. As protein: CASSLDQAAGGLFF.

This chain joins TRBV28 and TRBJ2-2, with D unclear. CDR1 and CDR2 from the germline V gene are MDHEN and SYDVKM. There are 15 residues in the CDR3. Trimming pared 0 bases from V and 3 bases from J, leaving 8 bases between. The CDR3 region is CASSLWNSHTGELFF. In DNA, the CDR3 is TGTGCCAGCAGTTTATGGAACTCCCACACCGGGGAGCTGTTTTTT.

This chain joins TRBV5-1 and TRBJ2-1, with 9 bases matching TRBD1. V shed 0 bases, J shed 6 bases, and the junction held 7 bases outside the gene matches. The CDR3 contains 16 residues. Looked up from germline, CDR1 is SGHRS and CDR2 is YFSETQ. The DNA for the CDR3 is TGCGCCAGCAGCTTGGATACGGACAGGGGCTCCAATGAGCAGTTCTTC. Its protein is CASSLDTDRGSNEQFF.

V and J are TRBV11-3 and TRBJ1-6; D is unclear. V dropped 6 bases and J dropped 0 bases, with 12 bases sitting between them. This CDR3 comprises 16 residues. Germline-derived CDR1 and CDR2 are SGHNT and YENEEA. In DNA, the CDR3 is TGTGCCAGCAGTCCCCCGAGTAGCTCCTATAATTCACCCCTCCACTTT. It codes for CASSPPSSSYNSPLHF. The whole variable domain, filled in from reference TRBV11-3 and TRBJ1-6, reads EAGVVQSPRYKIIEKKQPVAFWCNPISGHNTLYWYLQNLGQGPELLIRYENEEAVDDSQLPKDRFSAERLKGVDSTLKIQPAELGDSAVYLCASSPPSSSYNSPLHFGNGTRLTVT.

The chain uses TRBV7-9 and TRBJ1-5, with 12 positions matching TRBD1. This CDR3 contains 19 residues. CDR1 and CDR2 (germline): SEHNR, FQNEAQ (reference sequence). With V trimmed by 2 bases and J by 7 bases, 15 bases remained unmatched. CDR3 in DNA: TGTGCCAGCAGCTTATTCCCCGGGGGGGGACAGGGGGCCTGGCAGCCCCAGCATTTT. Amino acid sequence: CASSLFPGGGQGAWQPQHF. The variable domain in full, completed from reference TRBV7-9 and TRBJ1-5, reads DTGVSQNPRHKITKRGQNVTFRCDPISEHNRLYWYRQTLGQGPEFLTYFQNEAQLEKSRLLSDRFSAERPKGSFSTLEIQRTEQGDSAMYLCASSLFPGGGQGAWQPQHFGDGTRLSIL.

CDR3 sequence: CASSARGAWNTEAFF. The CDR3 coding sequence is TGTGCCAGTAGTGCACGGGGGGCTTGGAACACTGAAGCTTTCTTT. This rearrangement joins TRBV19 to TRBJ1-1; the D gene is possibly TRBD1 (6 bases). With 5 bases removed from V and 1 base from J, the gap between germline ends came to 14 bases. The length of the CDR3 is 15 residues. Per germline, CDR1 LNHDA and CDR2 SQIVND (reference sequence).

The rearrangement uses TRBV6-7 and TRBJ2-7, with TRBD1 matching 7 bases. TRBV6-7 is an ORF, and what it does is uncertain. The CDR3 covers 12 residues. The V segment lost 7 bases and the J segment 9 bases; nucleotides outside the gene matches: 9. CDR3 in DNA: TGTGCCAGCACCCCAGGGGGACGCCGGCAGTACTTC. This gives the protein CASTPGGRRQYF.

The rearrangement joins TRBV5-4 to TRBJ2-3; TRBD2 matches at 10 bases. This CDR3 has 15 residues. J was trimmed by 1 base and V by 3 bases; bases with no gene match: 2. CDR1 is SGHNT and CDR2 is YYREEE in the germline V gene (reference sequence). The CDR3 reads CASSWGTSGTDTQYF. CDR3 bases: TGTGCCAGCAGCTGGGGGACTAGCGGCACAGATACGCAGTATTTT.

The rearrangement joins TRBV11-3 to TRBJ2-3; tentatively, D is TRBD2 (6 bases). There are 16 residues in the CDR3. Trimming shortened V by 0 bases and J by 4 bases, and 14 bases separated the two germline ends. Germline CDR1 and CDR2: SGHNT and YENEEA. The CDR3 protein is CASSLESGSGADTQYF. CDR3 nucleotide sequence: TGTGCCAGCAGCTTAGAGTCCGGGAGTGGAGCAGATACGCAGTATTTT.

V gene TRBV4-1 combines with J gene TRBJ2-3, with a tentative D call TRBD2 (6 bases). This CDR3 comprises 15 residues. V lost 0 bases to trimming and J lost 0 bases, with 7 bases between them. CDR1 MGHRA and CDR2 YSYEKL come from the germline V gene. The DNA of the CDR3 is TGCGCCAGCAGCCAAGAGGGGGGAAGCACAGATACGCAGTATTTT. It is translated as CASSQEGGSTDTQYF.

J is TRBJ2-1 and V is TRBV6-6; no clear D. CDR3 length: 15 amino acids. Germline lookup yields CDR1 MNHNY and CDR2 SVGAGI (reference sequence). With 7 bases removed from V and 0 bases from J, the gap between germline ends came to 13 bases. The CDR3 nucleotides read TGTGCCAGCACCGGTTACCTTAGCTCCTACAATGAGCAGTTCTTC. Protein product: CASTGYLSSYNEQFF.